This TCR beta chain was observed in a study of T-cell memory formation after mild COVID-19. To note about this clonotype: Its antigen is currently unknown.

The CDR3 sequence is 13 residues long. Deletions cut 7 bases from V and 8 bases from J, with 14 bases between. CDR1 MNHNS and CDR2 SASEGT come from the germline V gene. A 5'RACE reaction primed in the constant segment made cDNA libraries of TCR alpha and TCR beta, and these carried sample barcodes and UMIs. From the 5' RACE reads, TCRdb called clonotypes with MiXCR, one entry per CDR3 protein. The table shows around 320,000 distinct CDR3 sequences, with less than 20% occurring only once. Broader study findings: Still unconfirmed is whether the second-wave clones peaking on day 37 recognized SARS-CoV-2. Clones which contracted sat mainly in CM and EM if CD4+, and in EMRA if CD8+. Some responding clones appeared in pre-infection memory, suggesting cross-reactive memory joined.

The chain carries TRBV6-1 and TRBJ1-4; a possible D gene is TRBD1 (5 bases). The origin of this receptor is a man aged 18 to 30 who had mild COVID-19 (a few samples of this study predate the infection). Cell type and time point are not known. Sequenced input: PBMCs or a T cell subset sorted from them (not recorded which). DNA for the CDR3: TGTGCCAGCACCAGGGATAGAAACGAAAAACTGTTTTTT. The encoded protein is CASTRDRNEKLFF.